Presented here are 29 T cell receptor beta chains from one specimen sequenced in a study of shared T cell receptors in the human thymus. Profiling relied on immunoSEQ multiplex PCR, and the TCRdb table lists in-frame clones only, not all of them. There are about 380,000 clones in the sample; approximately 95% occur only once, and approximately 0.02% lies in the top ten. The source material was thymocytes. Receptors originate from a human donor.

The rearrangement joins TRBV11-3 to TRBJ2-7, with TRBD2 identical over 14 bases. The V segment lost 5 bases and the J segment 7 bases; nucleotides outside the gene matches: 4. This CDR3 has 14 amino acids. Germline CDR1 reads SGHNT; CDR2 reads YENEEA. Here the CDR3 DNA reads TGTGCCAGCAGCGGGACTAGCGGGAGTCGAGAGCAGTACTTC. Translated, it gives CASSGTSGSREQYF.

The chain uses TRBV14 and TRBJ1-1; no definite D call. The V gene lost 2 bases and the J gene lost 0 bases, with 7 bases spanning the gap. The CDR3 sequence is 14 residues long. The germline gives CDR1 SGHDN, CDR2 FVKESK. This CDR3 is CASSQLLMNTEAFF. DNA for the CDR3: TGTGCCAGCAGCCAACTCCTTATGAACACTGAAGCTTTCTTT.

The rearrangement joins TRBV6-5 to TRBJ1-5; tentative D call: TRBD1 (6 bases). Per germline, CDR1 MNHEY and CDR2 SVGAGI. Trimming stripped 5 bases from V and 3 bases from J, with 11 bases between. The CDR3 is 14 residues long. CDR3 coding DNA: TGTGCCAGCAGTCCCACAGGGTTCAATCAGCCCCAGCATTTT. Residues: CASSPTGFNQPQHF.

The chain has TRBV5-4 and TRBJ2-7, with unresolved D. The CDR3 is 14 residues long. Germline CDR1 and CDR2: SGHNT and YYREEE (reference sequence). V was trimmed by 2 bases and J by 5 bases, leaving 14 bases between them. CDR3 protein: CASSFERERNEQYF. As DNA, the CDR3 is TGTGCCAGCAGCTTCGAAAGGGAACGAAACGAGCAGTACTTC. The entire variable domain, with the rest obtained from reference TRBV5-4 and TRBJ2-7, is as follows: ETGVTQSPTHLIKTRGQQVTLRCSSQSGHNTVSWYQQALGQGPQFIFQYYREEENGRGNFPPRFSGLQFPNYSSELNVNALELDDSALYLCASSFERERNEQYFGPGTRLTVT.

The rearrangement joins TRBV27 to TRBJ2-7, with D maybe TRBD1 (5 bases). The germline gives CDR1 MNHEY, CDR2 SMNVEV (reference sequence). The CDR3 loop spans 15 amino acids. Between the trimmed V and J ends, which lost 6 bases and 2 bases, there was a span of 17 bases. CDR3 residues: CASSPTTESAYEQYF. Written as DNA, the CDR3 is TGTGCCAGCAGCCCTACGACAGAGTCGGCCTACGAGCAGTACTTC.

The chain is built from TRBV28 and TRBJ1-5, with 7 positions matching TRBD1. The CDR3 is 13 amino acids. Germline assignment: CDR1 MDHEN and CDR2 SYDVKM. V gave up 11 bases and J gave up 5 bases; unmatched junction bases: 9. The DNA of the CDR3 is TGTGCCGCCCGGGACAGCGCCTATCAGCCCCAGCATTTT. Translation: CAARDSAYQPQHF.

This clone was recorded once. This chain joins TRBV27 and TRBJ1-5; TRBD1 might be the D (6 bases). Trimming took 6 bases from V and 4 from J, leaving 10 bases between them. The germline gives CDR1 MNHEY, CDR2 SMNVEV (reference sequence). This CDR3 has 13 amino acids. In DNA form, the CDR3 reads TGTGCCAGCAGCCCCACAGGGAATCAGCCCCAGCATTTT. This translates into CASSPTGNQPQHF.

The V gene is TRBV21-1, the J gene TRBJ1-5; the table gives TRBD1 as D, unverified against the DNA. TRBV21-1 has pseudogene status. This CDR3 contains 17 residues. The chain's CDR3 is CASSKGTGSPRNQPQHF. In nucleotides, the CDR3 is TGTGCCAGCAGCAAAGGTACAGGGTCCCCGAGGAATCAGCCCCAGCATTTT.

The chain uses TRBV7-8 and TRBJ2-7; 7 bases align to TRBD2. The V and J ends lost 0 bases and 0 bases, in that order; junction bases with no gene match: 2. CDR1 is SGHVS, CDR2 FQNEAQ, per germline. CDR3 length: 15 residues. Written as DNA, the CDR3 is TGTGCCAGCAGCTTAGCCCGCGGGAGCTCCTACGAGCAGTACTTC. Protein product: CASSLARGSSYEQYF.

The CDR3 region has the DNA TGTGCCAGCAGCGTGGGACACGCCGGGGGTGGCACTGAAGCTTTCTTT. Amino acids: CASSVGHAGGGTEAFF. The chain combines TRBV9 with TRBJ1-1, with D maybe TRBD1 (6 bases). The V end was cut by 2 bases, the J end by 4 bases, with 18 bases between. The V gene's germline CDR1 is SGDLS and CDR2 YYNGEE. CDR3 length: 16 residues.

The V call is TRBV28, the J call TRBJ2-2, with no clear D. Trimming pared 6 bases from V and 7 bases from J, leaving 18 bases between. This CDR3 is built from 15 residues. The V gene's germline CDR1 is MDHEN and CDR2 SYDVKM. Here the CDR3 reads CASSPGSRVGGELFF. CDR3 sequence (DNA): TGTGCCAGCAGCCCCGGCTCTCGTGTGGGCGGGGAGCTGTTTTTT. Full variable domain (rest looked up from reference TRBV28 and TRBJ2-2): DVKVTQSSRYLVKRTGEKVFLECVQDMDHENMFWYRQDPGLGLRLIYFSYDVKMKEKGDIPEGYSVSREKKERFSLILESASTNQTSMYLCASSPGSRVGGELFFGEGSRLTVL.

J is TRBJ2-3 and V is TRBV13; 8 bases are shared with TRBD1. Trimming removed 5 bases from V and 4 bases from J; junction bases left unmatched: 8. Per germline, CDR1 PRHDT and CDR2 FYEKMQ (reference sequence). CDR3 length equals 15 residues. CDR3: CASSPTGERADTQYF. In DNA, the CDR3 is TGTGCCAGCAGCCCGACAGGGGAGAGGGCAGATACGCAGTATTTT.

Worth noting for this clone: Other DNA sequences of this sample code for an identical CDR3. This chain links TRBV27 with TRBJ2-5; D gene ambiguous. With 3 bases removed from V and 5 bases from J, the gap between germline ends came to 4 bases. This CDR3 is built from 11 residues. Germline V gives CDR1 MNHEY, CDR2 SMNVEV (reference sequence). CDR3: CASSLGETQYF. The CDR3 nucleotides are TGTGCCAGCAGTTTGGGGGAGACCCAGTACTTC.

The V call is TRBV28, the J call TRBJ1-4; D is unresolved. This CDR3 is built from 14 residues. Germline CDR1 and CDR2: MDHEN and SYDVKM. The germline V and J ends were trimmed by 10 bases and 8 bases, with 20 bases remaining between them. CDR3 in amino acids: CATGIRGQMEKLFF. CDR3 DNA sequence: TGTGCCACCGGGATAAGAGGGCAGATGGAAAAACTGTTTTTT.

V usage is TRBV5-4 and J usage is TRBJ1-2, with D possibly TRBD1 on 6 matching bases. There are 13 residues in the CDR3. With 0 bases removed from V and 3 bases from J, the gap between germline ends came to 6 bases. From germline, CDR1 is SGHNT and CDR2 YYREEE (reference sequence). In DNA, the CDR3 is TGTGCCAGCAGCTTGGACAGGGACTATGGCTACACCTTC. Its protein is CASSLDRDYGYTF. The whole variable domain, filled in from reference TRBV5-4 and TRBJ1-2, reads ETGVTQSPTHLIKTRGQQVTLRCSSQSGHNTVSWYQQALGQGPQFIFQYYREEENGRGNFPPRFSGLQFPNYSSELNVNALELDDSALYLCASSLDRDYGYTFGSGTRLTVV.

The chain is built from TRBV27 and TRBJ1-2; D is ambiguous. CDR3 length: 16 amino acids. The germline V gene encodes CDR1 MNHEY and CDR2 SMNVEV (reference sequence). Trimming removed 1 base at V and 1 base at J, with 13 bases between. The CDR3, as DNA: TGTGCCAGCAGTTTATGGGGATCTGGACTTAACTATGGCTACACCTTC. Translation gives CASSLWGSGLNYGYTF.

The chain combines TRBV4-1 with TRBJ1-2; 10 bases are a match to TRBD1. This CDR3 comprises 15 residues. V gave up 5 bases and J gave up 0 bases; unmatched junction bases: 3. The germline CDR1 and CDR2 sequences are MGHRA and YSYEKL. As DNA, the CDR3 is TGCGCCAGCAGCTCGACAGGGGGCCCTAACTATGGCTACACCTTC. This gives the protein CASSSTGGPNYGYTF.

CDR3 region: CASSTTGTSGPFNEQFF. In DNA form, the CDR3 reads TGTGCCAGCAGTACGACCGGGACTAGCGGGCCTTTTAATGAGCAGTTCTTC. The chain carries TRBV28 and TRBJ2-1; 12 bases are shared with TRBD2. The length of the CDR3 is 17 residues. The germline V gene has CDR1 MDHEN and CDR2 SYDVKM. With V trimmed by 5 bases and J by 7 bases, 12 bases remained unmatched.

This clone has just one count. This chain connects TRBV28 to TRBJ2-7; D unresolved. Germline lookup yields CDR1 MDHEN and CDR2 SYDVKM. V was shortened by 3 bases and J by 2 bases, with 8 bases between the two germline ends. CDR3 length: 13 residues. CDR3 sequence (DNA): TGTGCCAGCAGTTTTAGGCAGGCCTACGAGCAGTACTTC. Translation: CASSFRQAYEQYF.

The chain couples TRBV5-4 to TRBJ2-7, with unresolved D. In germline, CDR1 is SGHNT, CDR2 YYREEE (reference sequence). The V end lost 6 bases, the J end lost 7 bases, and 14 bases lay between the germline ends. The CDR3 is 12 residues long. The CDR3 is CASTARRHEQYF. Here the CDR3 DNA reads TGTGCCAGCACCGCACGGCGGCATGAGCAGTACTTC.

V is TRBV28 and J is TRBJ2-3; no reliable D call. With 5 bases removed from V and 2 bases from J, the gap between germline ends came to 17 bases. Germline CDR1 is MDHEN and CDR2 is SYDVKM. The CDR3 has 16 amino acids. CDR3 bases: TGTGCCAGCAGTGCGCTGACACCGGATCTCACAGATACGCAGTATTTT. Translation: CASSALTPDLTDTQYF.

DNA for the CDR3: TGTGCCAGCAGCCCCCGGACAGTAAGCTCCTACGAGCAGTACTTC. This codes for CASSPRTVSSYEQYF. The chain joins TRBV2 to TRBJ2-7, with D tentatively TRBD1 (6 bases). CDR1 and CDR2 (germline): SNHLY, FYNNEI. CDR3 length: 15 residues. Trimming stripped 6 bases from V and 0 bases from J, with 15 bases between.

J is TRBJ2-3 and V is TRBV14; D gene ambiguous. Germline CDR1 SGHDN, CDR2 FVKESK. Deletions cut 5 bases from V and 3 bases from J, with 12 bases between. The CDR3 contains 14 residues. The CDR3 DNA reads TGTGCCAGCAGCACAGTACAGCCAACAGATACGCAGTATTTT. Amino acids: CASSTVQPTDTQYF.

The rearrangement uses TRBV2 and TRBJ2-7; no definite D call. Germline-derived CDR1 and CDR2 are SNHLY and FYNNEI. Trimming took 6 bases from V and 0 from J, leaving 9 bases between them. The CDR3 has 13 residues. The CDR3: CASSGISSYEQYF. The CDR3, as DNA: TGTGCCAGCAGCGGAATCAGCTCCTACGAGCAGTACTTC.

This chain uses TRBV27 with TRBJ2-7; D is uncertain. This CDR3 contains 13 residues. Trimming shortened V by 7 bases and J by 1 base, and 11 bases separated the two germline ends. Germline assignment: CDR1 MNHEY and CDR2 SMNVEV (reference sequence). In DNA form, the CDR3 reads TGTGCCAGCACCTCCAGCCTTTCCTACGAGCAGTACTTC. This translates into CASTSSLSYEQYF.

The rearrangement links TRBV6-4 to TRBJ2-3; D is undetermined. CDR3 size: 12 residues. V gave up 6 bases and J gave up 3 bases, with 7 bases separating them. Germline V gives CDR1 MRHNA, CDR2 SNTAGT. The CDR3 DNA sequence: TGTGCCAGCAGCTCCGGGACAGATACGCAGTATTTT. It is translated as CASSSGTDTQYF.

CDR3 in DNA: TGTGCCAGCAGCCGCAGGGGACCCTCCTACGAGCAGTACTTC. Protein product: CASSRRGPSYEQYF. The rearrangement links TRBV28 to TRBJ2-7, with D tentatively TRBD1 (6 bases). Germline CDR1 MDHEN, CDR2 SYDVKM. The CDR3 extends over 14 amino acids. Trimming pared 6 bases from V and 0 bases from J, leaving 12 bases between.

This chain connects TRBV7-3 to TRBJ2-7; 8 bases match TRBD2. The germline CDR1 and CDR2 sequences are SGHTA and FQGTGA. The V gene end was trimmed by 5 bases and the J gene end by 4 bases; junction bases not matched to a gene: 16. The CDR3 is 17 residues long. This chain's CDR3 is CASSPWGGLGPMYEQYF. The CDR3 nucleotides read TGTGCCAGCAGCCCCTGGGGGGGACTAGGGCCTATGTACGAGCAGTACTTC.

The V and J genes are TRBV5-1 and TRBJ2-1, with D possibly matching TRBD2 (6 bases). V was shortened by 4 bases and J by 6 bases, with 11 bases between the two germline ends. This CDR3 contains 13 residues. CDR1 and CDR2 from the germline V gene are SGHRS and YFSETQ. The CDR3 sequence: CASSQRVINEQFF. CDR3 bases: TGCGCCAGCAGCCAGCGGGTGATCAATGAGCAGTTCTTC. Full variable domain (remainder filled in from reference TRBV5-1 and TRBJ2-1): KAGVTQTPRYLIKTRGQQVTLSCSPISGHRSVSWYQQTPGQGLQFLFEYFSETQRNKGNFPGRFSGRQFSNSRSEMNVSTLELGDSALYLCASSQRVINEQFFGPGTRLTVL.